This is a list of T cell receptor beta chains from one sample in a study of response to subunit inactivated influenza vaccine. From the RT-PCR reads, TCRdb called clonotypes with MiXCR, one entry per CDR3 protein. The profile shows around 650,000 distinct CDR3 sequences, around 16% of them singletons. The sample consisted of PBMCs from blood, taken roughly 12 days after vaccination. The receptors derive from a man between 45 and 60 years old who received an inactivated influenza vaccine. Both conserved end residues are part of each CDR3. The D gene is left open where the match is weak. Expanded clones are given a class, and other clones once, few, many or no size at all.

V: TRBV5-1; size: few; D: .; J: TRBJ2-5; DNA: TGCGCCAGCGCTCGGACAGACCAAGAGACCCAGTACTTC; CDR3: CASARTDQETQYF
V: TRBV6-2/TRBV6-3; size: many; D: .; J: TRBJ2-1; DNA: TGTGCCAGCAGGAAGACTGGGAGCTCCTACAATGAGCAGTTCTTC; CDR3: CASRKTGSSYNEQFF
V: TRBV28; size: few; D: .; J: TRBJ1-5; DNA: TGTGCCAGCAGGGGCTCGCGGGGCACCATACATCAGCCCCAGCATTTT; CDR3: CASRGSRGTIHQPQHF
V: TRBV7-2; size: .; D: .; J: TRBJ2-7; DNA: TGTGCCAGCAGCTACAGATCGGGACTCCCTTCCTACGAGCAGTACTTC; CDR3: CASSYRSGLPSYEQYF
V: TRBV4-1; size: few; D: .; J: TRBJ1-2; DNA: TGCGCCAGCAGCCAATCTCCAGCGGTTTTGAGTGGCTACACCTTC; CDR3: CASSQSPAVLSGYTF
V: TRBV5-1; size: .; D: .; J: TRBJ1-3; DNA: TGCGCCAGCAGCTTTGCCAGCCAGGGATACGCCATATATTTT; CDR3: CASSFASQGYAIYF
V: TRBV5-1; size: many; D: .; J: TRBJ2-1; DNA: TGCGCCAGCAGCTTGGCCGGTCAGGTGGGTTACAATGAGCAGTTCTTC; CDR3: CASSLAGQVGYNEQFF
V: TRBV4-3; size: .; D: .; J: TRBJ1-4; DNA: TGCGCCAGCAGCCAGGATAGGGGGTTTGAAAAACTGTTTTTT; CDR3: CASSQDRGFEKLFF
V: TRBV6-2/TRBV6-3; size: .; D: .; J: TRBJ2-4; DNA: TGTGCCAGCAGTTATACGCTGATTTCCGGGAATAGGGACAAAAACATTCAGTACTTC; CDR3: CASSYTLISGNRDKNIQYF
V: TRBV2; size: .; D: TRBD1; J: TRBJ1-6; DNA: TGTGCCAGCAGTGCGGGACAGGGGAAGGCCTGGAATTCACCCCTCCACTTT; CDR3: CASSAGQGKAWNSPLHF
V: TRBV5-5; size: few; D: .; J: TRBJ1-5; DNA: TGTGCCAGCAGCTTGGCCCCAACACGGACGAATCAGCCCCAGCATTTT; CDR3: CASSLAPTRTNQPQHF
V: TRBV12-3/TRBV12-4; size: few; D: .; J: TRBJ2-2; DNA: TGTGCCAGCAGGGTGGCCCTAGGGTACGCCGGGGAGCTGTTTTTT; CDR3: CASRVALGYAGELFF
V: TRBV7-9; size: few; D: TRBD1; J: TRBJ2-2; DNA: TGTGCCAGCAGCCCCCGGGACAGTTACACCGGGGAGCTGTTTTTT; CDR3: CASSPRDSYTGELFF
V: TRBV3-1; size: .; D: .; J: TRBJ2-1; DNA: TGTGCCAGCAGCCAAGATCGGACCGGCTCCTACAATGAGCAGTTCTTC; CDR3: CASSQDRTGSYNEQFF
V: TRBV6-5; size: .; D: .; J: TRBJ2-1; DNA: TGTGCCAGCTGTTATCTCAGCTCCTCTCGAAGCTCCTACAATGAGCAGTTCTTC; CDR3: CASCYLSSSRSSYNEQFF
V: TRBV15; size: few; D: TRBD2; J: TRBJ2-1; DNA: TGTGCCACCAGCAGAGGTGGAAGTGGACTAGCGACAAACAATGAGCAGTTCTTC; CDR3: CATSRGGSGLATNNEQFF
V: TRBV5-1; size: .; D: .; J: TRBJ2-3; DNA: TGCGCCAGCAAAACGGGACATAGCAATACAGATACGCAGTATTTT; CDR3: CASKTGHSNTDTQYF
V: TRBV7-6; size: few; D: .; J: TRBJ2-1; DNA: TGTGCCAGCAGCTTAGCCCGCCCTAGCAATGAGCAGTTCTTC; CDR3: CASSLARPSNEQFF
V: TRBV6-2/TRBV6-3; size: few; D: .; J: TRBJ2-2; DNA: TGTGCCAGCAAGGAACTAGAGACGAACACCGGGGAGCTGTTTTTT; CDR3: CASKELETNTGELFF
V: TRBV9; size: few; D: .; J: TRBJ2-1; DNA: TGTGCCAGCAGCCCCCAGGGGAGGGGGGCCTACAATGAGCAGTTCTTC; CDR3: CASSPQGRGAYNEQFF
V: TRBV4-1; size: few; D: .; J: TRBJ2-7; DNA: TGCGCCAGCAGCCAAGTTTCAGTGGGTCCCTACGAGCAGTACTTC; CDR3: CASSQVSVGPYEQYF
V: TRBV7-2; size: .; D: TRBD1; J: TRBJ2-7; DNA: TGTGCCAGCAGCCTAAAGGGACAGAGCCGTCATAACGAGCAGTACTTC; CDR3: CASSLKGQSRHNEQYF
V: TRBV5-5; size: .; D: TRBD2; J: TRBJ2-3; DNA: TGTGCCAGCAGGACCGGCCCGGGACTAGCGGTAGATACGCAGTATTTT; CDR3: CASRTGPGLAVDTQYF
V: TRBV20-1; size: .; D: .; J: TRBJ2-1; DNA: TGCAGTGCTAGACCCGTGAGCGGCTCCTACAATGAGCAGTTCTTC; CDR3: CSARPVSGSYNEQFF
V: TRBV7-8; size: .; D: .; J: TRBJ2-6; DNA: TGTGCCAGCAGCTCACACCGGGTCCCGTCGGGCTCTGGGGCCAACGTCCTGACTTTC; CDR3: CASSSHRVPSGSGANVLTF
V: TRBV12-3/TRBV12-4; size: many; D: .; J: TRBJ2-1; DNA: TGTGCCAGCAGCCTTCGACAGCTGGGGATAGAGCAGTTCTTC; CDR3: CASSLRQLGIEQFF
V: TRBV28; size: .; D: .; J: TRBJ2-1; DNA: TGTGCCAGCAGTGCAGTGGTAGCAGCATACAATGAGCAGTTCTTC; CDR3: CASSAVVAAYNEQFF
V: TRBV28; size: .; D: .; J: TRBJ1-4; DNA: TGTGCCAGCAGTGACATACAGCGAACTAATGAAAAACTGTTTTTT; CDR3: CASSDIQRTNEKLFF
V: TRBV27; size: .; D: TRBD1; J: TRBJ2-7; DNA: TGTGCCAGCAGTTTGCGGGACAGGGCCTCCCACGAGCAGTACTTC; CDR3: CASSLRDRASHEQYF
V: TRBV7-2; size: few; D: .; J: TRBJ2-4; DNA: TGTGCCAGCAGCCTTCCTGAGGGCATTCAGTACTTC; CDR3: CASSLPEGIQYF
V: TRBV29-1; size: many; D: .; J: TRBJ1-2; DNA: TGCAGCGTTGAAACGCTGGGACCTTATGGCTACACCTTC; CDR3: CSVETLGPYGYTF
V: TRBV29-1; size: few; D: .; J: TRBJ2-3; DNA: TGCAGCGTTGTGGGTGGTAGCACAGATACGCAGTATTTT; CDR3: CSVVGGSTDTQYF
V: TRBV4-3; size: .; D: .; J: TRBJ2-1; DNA: TGCGCCAGCAGCCACGCAATCGGGGCGACCAACAATGAGCAGTTCTTC; CDR3: CASSHAIGATNNEQFF